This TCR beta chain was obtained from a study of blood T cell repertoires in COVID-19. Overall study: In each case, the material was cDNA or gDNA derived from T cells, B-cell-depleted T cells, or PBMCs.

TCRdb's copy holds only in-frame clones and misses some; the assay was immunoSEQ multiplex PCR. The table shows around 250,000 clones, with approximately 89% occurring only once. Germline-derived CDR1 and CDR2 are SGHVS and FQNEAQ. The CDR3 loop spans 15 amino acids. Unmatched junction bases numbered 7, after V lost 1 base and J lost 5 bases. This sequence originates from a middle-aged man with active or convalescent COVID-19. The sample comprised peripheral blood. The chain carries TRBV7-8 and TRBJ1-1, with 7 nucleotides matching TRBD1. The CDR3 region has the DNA TGTGCCAGCAGCTTAGGTCCCGGACAGGCGACTGAAGCTTTCTTT. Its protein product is CASSLGPGQATEAFF.